The clone carrying this TCR beta chain showed up just once. These data belong to a study of blood T cell repertoires in COVID-19. The wider study: Acute-phase and convalescent COVID-19 samples originated in the United States, Italy and Spain. The analysed material was cDNA or gDNA that came from T cells, B-cell-depleted T cells, or PBMCs.

The trim removed 6 bases at V and 0 bases at J, leaving 9 bases unmatched. Germline assignment: CDR1 LNHNV and CDR2 YYDKDF (reference sequence). The CDR3 has 16 residues. Generated by immunoSEQ multiplex PCR, the TCRdb table keeps only in-frame clones and is missing some. The sample includes approximately 58,000 clones, over 75% of them seen just once. Material for sequencing was peripheral blood. The chain uses TRBV15 and TRBJ2-7, with 9 positions matching TRBD1. The sequence was obtained from a man aged 35-49 years with active COVID-19. The chain's CDR3 is CATRREGTGSSYEQYF. The CDR3 DNA sequence: TGTGCCACCAGGCGGGAAGGGACAGGGAGCTCCTACGAGCAGTACTTC.